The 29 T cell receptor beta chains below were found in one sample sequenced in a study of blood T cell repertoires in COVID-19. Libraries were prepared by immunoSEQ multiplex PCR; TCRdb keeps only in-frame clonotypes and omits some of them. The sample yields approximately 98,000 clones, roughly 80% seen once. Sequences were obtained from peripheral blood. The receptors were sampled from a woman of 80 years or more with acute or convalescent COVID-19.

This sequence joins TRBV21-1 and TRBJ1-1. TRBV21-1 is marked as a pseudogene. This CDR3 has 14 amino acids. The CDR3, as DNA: TGTGCCAGCAGCAACCTTGACTGTCACACTGAAGCTTTCTTT. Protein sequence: CASSNLDCHTEAFF.

The CDR3 bases are TGCGCCAGCAGGAGCGGGACAGGGGGGTATTCACCCCTCCACTTT. It translates to CASRSGTGGYSPLHF. The gene calls are TRBV5-1 and TRBJ1-6, with 11 bases that match TRBD1. CDR1 is SGHRS, CDR2 YFSETQ, per germline. This CDR3 is built from 15 residues. The ends lost 5 bases at V and 8 bases at J; junction bases unmatched: 6. The whole variable domain, remainder taken from reference TRBV5-1 and TRBJ1-6, is KAGVTQTPRYLIKTRGQQVTLSCSPISGHRSVSWYQQTPGQGLQFLFEYFSETQRNKGNFPGRFSGRQFSNSRSEMNVSTLELGDSALYLCASRSGTGGYSPLHFGNGTRLTVT.

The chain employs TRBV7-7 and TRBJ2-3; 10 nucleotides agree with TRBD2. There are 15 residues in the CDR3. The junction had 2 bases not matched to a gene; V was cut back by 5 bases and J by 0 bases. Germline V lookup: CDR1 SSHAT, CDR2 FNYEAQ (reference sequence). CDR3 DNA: TGTGCCAGCAGCCTGGGACTAGCGAGCACAGATACGCAGTATTTT. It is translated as CASSLGLASTDTQYF.

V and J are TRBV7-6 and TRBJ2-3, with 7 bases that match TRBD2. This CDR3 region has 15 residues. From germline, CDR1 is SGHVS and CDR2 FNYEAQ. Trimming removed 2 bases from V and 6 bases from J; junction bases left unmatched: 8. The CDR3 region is CASSLNQRGPDTQYF. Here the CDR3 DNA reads TGTGCCAGCAGCTTAAACCAGCGGGGCCCCGATACGCAGTATTTT.

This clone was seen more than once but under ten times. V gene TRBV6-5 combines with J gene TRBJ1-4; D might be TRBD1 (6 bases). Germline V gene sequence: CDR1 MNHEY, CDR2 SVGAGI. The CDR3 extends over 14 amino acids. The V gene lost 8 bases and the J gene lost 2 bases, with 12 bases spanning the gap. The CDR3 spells CASGNRETNEKLFF. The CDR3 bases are TGTGCCAGCGGAAACAGGGAGACTAATGAAAAACTGTTTTTT.

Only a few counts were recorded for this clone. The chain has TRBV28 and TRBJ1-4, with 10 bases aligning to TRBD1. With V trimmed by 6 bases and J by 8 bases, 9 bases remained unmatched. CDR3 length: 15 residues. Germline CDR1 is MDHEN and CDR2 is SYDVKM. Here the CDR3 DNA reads TGTGCCAGCAGCGGGACAGGGGAAGGGGAAGAAAAACTGTTTTTT. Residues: CASSGTGEGEEKLFF.

CDR3 DNA sequence: TGTGCCAGCAGATCTGACAGGGACTCCTACGAGCAGTACTTC. Its translation: CASRSDRDSYEQYF. The chain has TRBV5-4 and TRBJ2-7, with 7 bases identical to TRBD1. This CDR3 region has 14 residues. V trimming: 5 bases; J trimming: 0 bases; junction bases outside the gene matches: 5. CDR1 and CDR2 from the germline V gene are SGHNT and YYREEE (reference sequence).

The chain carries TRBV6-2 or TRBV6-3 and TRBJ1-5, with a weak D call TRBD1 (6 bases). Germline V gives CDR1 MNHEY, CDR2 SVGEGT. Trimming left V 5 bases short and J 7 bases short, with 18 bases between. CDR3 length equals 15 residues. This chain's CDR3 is CASSSPGGGRQPQHF. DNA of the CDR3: TGTGCCAGCAGTAGCCCGGGAGGGGGAAGGCAGCCCCAGCATTTT.

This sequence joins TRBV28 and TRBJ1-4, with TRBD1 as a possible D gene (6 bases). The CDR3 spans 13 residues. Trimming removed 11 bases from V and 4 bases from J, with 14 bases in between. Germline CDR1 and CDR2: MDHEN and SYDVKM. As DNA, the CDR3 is TGTGCCGCACGAGGACAGTATAATGAAAAACTGTTTTTT. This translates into CAARGQYNEKLFF.

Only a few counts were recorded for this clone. CDR3 loop: CASSYTTGFTDTQYF. Written as DNA, the CDR3 is TGTGCCAGCAGTTACACGACAGGGTTCACAGATACGCAGTATTTT. The chain couples TRBV6-5 to TRBJ2-3; 7 nucleotides line up with TRBD1. Germline CDR1 MNHEY, CDR2 SVGAGI. This CDR3 has 15 amino acids. V gave up 2 bases and J gave up 2 bases; unmatched junction bases: 4.

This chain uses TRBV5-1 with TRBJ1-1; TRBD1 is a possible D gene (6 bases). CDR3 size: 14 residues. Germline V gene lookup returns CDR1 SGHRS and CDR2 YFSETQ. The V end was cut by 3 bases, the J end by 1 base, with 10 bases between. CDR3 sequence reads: CASSSGDPNTEAFF. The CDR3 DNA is TGCGCCAGCAGCTCAGGGGACCCGAACACTGAAGCTTTCTTT.

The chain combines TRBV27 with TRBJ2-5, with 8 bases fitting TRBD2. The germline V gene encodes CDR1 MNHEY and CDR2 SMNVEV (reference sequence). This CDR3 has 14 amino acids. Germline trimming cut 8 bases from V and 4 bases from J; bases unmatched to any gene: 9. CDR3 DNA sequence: TGTGCCAGCCACCGGCGGGGGGCCGGAGAGACCCAGTACTTC. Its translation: CASHRRGAGETQYF.

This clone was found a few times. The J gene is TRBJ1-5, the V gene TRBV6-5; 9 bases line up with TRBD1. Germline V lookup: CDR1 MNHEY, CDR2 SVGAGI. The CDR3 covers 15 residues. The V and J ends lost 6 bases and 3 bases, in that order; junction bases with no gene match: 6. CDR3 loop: CASSTGTGFNQPQHF. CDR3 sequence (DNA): TGTGCCAGCAGCACCGGGACAGGGTTCAATCAGCCCCAGCATTTT.

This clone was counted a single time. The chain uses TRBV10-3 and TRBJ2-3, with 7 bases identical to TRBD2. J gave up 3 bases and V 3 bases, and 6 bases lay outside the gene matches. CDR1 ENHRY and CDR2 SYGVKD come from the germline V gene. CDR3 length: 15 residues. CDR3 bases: TGTGCCATCAGTGATGGGCGGGGGAGAACAGATACGCAGTATTTT. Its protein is CAISDGRGRTDTQYF.

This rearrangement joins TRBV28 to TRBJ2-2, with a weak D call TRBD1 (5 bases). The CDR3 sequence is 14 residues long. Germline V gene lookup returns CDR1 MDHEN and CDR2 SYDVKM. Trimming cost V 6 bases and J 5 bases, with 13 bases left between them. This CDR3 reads CASRLAGPTGELFF. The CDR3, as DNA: TGTGCCAGCAGGCTGGCAGGGCCAACCGGGGAGCTGTTTTTT.

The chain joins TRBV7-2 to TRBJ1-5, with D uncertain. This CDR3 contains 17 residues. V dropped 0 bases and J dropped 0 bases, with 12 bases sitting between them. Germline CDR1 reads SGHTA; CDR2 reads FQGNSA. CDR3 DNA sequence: TGTGCCAGCAGCTTAGCGGGAGGGCTTTATAGCAATCAGCCCCAGCATTTT. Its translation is CASSLAGGLYSNQPQHF.

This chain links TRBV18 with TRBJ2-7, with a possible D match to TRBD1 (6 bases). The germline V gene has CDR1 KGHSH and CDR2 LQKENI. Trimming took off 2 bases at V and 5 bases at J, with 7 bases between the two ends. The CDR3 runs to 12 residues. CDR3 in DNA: TGTGCCAGCTCACCAAAGGGGGACGAGCAGTACGTC. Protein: CASSPKGDEQYV.

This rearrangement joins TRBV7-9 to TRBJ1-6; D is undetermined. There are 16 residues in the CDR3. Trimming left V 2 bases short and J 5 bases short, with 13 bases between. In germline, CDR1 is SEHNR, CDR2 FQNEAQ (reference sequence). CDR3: CASSLTRRENNSPLHF. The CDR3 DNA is TGTGCCAGCAGCTTAACGAGGAGGGAGAATAATTCACCCCTCCACTTT. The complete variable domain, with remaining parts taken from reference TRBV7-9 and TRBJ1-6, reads DTGVSQNPRHKITKRGQNVTFRCDPISEHNRLYWYRQTLGQGPEFLTYFQNEAQLEKSRLLSDRFSAERPKGSFSTLEIQRTEQGDSAMYLCASSLTRRENNSPLHFGNGTRLTVT.

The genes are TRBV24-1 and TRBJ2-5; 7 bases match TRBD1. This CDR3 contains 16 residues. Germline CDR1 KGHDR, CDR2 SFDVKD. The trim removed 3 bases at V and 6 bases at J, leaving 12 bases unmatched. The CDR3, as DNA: TGTGCCACCAGTGATCCCGGGACAGCATCCCCGAAGACCCAGTACTTC. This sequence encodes CATSDPGTASPKTQYF.

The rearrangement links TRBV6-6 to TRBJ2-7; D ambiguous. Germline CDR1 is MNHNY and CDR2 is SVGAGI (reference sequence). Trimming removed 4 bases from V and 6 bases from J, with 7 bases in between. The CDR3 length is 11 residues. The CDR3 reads CASSSRGEQYF. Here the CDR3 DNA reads TGTGCCAGCAGTTCGAGAGGCGAGCAGTACTTC.

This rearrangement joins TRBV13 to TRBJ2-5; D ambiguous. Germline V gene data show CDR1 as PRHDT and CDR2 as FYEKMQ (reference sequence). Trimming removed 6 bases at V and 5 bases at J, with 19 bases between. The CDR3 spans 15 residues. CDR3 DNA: TGTGCCAGCAGTTTTAACTTGGGCCCTCGGGAGACCCAGTACTTC. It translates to CASSFNLGPRETQYF.

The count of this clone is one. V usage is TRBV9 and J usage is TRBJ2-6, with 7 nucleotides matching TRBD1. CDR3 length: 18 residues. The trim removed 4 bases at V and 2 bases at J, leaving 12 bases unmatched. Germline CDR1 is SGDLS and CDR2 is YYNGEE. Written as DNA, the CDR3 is TGTGCCAGCAGCTCTAGAGGGGGCGCTTTAACTGGGGCCAACGTCCTGACTTTC. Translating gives CASSSRGGALTGANVLTF. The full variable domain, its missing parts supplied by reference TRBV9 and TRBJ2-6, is DSGVTQTPKHLITATGQRVTLRCSPRSGDLSVYWYQQSLDQGLQFLIQYYNGEERAKGNILERFSAQQFPDLHSELNLSSLELGDSALYFCASSSRGGALTGANVLTFGAGSRLTVL.

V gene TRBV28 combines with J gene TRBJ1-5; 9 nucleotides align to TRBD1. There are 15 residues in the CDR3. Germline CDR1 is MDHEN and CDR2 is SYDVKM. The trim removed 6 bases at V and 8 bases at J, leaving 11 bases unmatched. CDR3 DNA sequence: TGTGCCAGCAGAGAAACAGGGGGCTTTGTTGAGCCCCAGCATTTT. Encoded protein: CASRETGGFVEPQHF.

The CDR3 region is CASSTPGLNIQYF. DNA of the CDR3: TGTGCCAGCAGTACCCCAGGATTAAACATTCAGTACTTC. V gene TRBV6-5 combines with J gene TRBJ2-4; D unclear. The germline gives CDR1 MNHEY, CDR2 SVGAGI. V shed 5 bases and J shed 6 bases, with 11 bases lying between them. The CDR3 spans 13 residues.

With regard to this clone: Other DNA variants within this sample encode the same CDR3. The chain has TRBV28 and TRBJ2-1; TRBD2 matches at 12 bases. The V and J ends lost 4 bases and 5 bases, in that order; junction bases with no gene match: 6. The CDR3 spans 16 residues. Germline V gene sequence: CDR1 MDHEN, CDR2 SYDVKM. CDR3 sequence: CASSSILAGGHNEQFF. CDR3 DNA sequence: TGTGCCAGCAGTTCAATCCTAGCGGGGGGGCACAATGAGCAGTTCTTC.

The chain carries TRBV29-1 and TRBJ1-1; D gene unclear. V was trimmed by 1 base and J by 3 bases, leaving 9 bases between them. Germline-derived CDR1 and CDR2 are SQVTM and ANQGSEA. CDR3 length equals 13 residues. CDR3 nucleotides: TGCAGCGTTGAAGGTGCCAGGTACACTGAAGCTTTCTTT. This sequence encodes CSVEGARYTEAFF.

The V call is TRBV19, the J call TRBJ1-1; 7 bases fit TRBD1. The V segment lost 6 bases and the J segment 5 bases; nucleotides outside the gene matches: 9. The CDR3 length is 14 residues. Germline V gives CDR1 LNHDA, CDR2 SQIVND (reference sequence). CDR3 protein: CASSPTGAGTEAFF. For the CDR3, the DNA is TGTGCCAGTAGCCCCACAGGGGCTGGGACTGAAGCTTTCTTT.

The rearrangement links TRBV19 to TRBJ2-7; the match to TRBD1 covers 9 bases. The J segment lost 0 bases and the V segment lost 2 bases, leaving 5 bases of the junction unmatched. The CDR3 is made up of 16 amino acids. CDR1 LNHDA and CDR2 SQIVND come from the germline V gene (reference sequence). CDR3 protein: CASSITTGGPSYEQYV. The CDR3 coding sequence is TGTGCCAGTAGTATAACGACAGGGGGTCCCTCCTACGAGCAGTACGTC.

This CDR3 reads CASSPSTGVNGYTF. As DNA, the CDR3 is TGTGCCAGCAGCCCTTCGACAGGGGTGAATGGCTACACCTTC. V and J are TRBV5-4 and TRBJ1-2; TRBD1 matches 8 bases. The germline V gene encodes CDR1 SGHNT and CDR2 YYREEE (reference sequence). Trimming at V came to 4 bases and at J to 6 bases, leaving 8 bases not matched to a gene. The CDR3 contains 14 residues.